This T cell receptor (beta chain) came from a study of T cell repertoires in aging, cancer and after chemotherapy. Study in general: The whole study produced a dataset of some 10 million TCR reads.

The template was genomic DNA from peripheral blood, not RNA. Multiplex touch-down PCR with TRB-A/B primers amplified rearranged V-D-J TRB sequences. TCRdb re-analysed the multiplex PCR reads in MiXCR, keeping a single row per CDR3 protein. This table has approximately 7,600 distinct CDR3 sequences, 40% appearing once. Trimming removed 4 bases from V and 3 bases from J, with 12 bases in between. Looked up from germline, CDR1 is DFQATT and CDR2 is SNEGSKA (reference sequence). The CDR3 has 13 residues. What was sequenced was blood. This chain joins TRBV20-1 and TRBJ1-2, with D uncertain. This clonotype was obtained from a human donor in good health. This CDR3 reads CSATFGFYYGYTF. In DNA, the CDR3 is TGCAGTGCTACGTTCGGGTTTTACTATGGCTACACCTTC.